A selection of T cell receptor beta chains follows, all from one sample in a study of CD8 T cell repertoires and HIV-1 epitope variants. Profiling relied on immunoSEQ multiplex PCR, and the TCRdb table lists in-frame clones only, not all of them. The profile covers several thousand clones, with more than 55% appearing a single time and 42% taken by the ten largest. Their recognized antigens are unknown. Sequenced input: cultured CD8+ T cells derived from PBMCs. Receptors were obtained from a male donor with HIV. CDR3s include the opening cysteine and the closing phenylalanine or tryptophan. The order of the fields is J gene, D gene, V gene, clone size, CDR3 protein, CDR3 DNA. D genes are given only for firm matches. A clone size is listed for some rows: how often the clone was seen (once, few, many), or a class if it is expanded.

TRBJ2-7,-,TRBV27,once,CATGGGTGSYEQYF,TGTGCCACCGGGGGGGGGACAGGATCCTACGAGCAGTACTTC
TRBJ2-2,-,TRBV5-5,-,CASSLWGDSGELFF,TGTGCCAGCAGCTTATGGGGGGACTCCGGGGAGCTGTTTTTT
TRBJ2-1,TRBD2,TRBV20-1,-,CSATSGGQFF,TGCAGTGCTACTAGCGGGGGGCAGTTCTTC
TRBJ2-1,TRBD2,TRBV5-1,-,CASSLAPLAANEQFF,TGCGCCAGCAGCTTAGCCCCGCTAGCGGCCAATGAGCAGTTCTTC
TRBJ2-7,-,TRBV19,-,CASSIGHLTYEQYF,TGTGCCAGTAGTATAGGACACCTAACCTACGAGCAGTACTTC
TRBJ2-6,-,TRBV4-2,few,CASSQEWRTTTAGANVLTF,TGTGCCAGCAGCCAAGAGTGGCGGACTACGACGGCTGGGGCCAACGTCCTGACTTTC
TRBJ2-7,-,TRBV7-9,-,CASSFGGTYEQYF,TGTGCCAGCAGCTTTGGCGGAACCTACGAGCAGTACTTC
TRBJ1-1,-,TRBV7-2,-,CASSLWAGQGDEAFF,TGTGCCAGCAGCTTATGGGCCGGGCAGGGTGATGAAGCTTTCTTT
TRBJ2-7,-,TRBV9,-,CASSVDGGQREQYF,TGTGCCAGCAGCGTAGACGGGGGGCAGCGAGAGCAGTACTTC
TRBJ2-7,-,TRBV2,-,CASSRAADRGYEQYF,TGTGCCAGCTCCCGGGCAGCCGACAGAGGGTACGAGCAGTACTTC
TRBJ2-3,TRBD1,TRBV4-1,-,CASSPGTDPKPSTDTQYF,TGCGCCAGCAGCCCGGGGACAGATCCGAAACCTAGCACAGATACGCAGTATTTT
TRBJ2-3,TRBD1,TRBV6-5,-,CASSSQDRGVTDTQYF,TGTGCCAGCAGTTCACAAGACAGGGGGGTGACAGATACGCAGTATTTT
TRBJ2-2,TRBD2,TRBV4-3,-,CASSQGPAGGLNGELFF,TGCGCCAGCAGCCAAGGGCCAGCGGGGGGGCTGAACGGGGAGCTGTTTTTT
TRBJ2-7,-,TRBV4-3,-,CASSQDLTLNYEQYF,TGCGCCAGCAGCCAAGATCTGACATTGAACTACGAGCAGTACTTC
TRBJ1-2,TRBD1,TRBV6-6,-,CASTFWTGYGYTF,TGTGCCAGCACCTTCTGGACAGGTTATGGCTACACCTTC
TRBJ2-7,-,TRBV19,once,CASSLTVAYEQYF,TGTGCCAGTAGTCTGACCGTTGCCTACGAGCAGTACTTC
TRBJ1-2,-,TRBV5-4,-,CASSLGIDWTNGYTF,TGTGCCAGCAGCTTGGGCATTGACTGGACGAATGGCTACACCTTC
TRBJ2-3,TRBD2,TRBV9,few,CASSPAGSTDTQYF,TGTGCCAGCAGCCCAGCGGGGAGCACAGATACGCAGTATTTT
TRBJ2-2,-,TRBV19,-,CASSRQETGELFF,TGTGCCAGTAGTAGACAAGAAACCGGGGAGCTGTTTTTT
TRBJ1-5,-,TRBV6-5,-,CACRSGGVQPQHF,TGTGCCTGCCGTTCGGGGGGCGTACAGCCCCAGCATTTT
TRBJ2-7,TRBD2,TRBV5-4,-,CASSAGLGSSEQYF,TGTGCCAGCAGCGCGGGACTAGGTTCCTCCGAGCAGTACTTC
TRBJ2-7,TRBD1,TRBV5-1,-,CASSSPETGSHEQYF,TGCGCCAGCAGCTCCCCCGAGACAGGGAGCCACGAGCAGTACTTC
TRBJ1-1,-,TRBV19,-,CASKTRNTEAFF,TGTGCCAGTAAAACTCGGAACACTGAAGCTTTCTTT
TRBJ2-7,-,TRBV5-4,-,CASSFSGAVEQYF,TGTGCCAGCAGCTTCTCAGGGGCCGTCGAGCAGTACTTC
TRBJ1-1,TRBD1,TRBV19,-,CASSPLGQGGTEAFF,TGTGCCAGTAGTCCTTTGGGACAGGGGGGGACTGAAGCTTTCTTT
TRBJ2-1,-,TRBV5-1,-,CASKYSGSYNEQFF,TGCGCCAGCAAGTATTCGGGCTCCTACAATGAGCAGTTCTTC
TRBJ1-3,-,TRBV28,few,CASSWRVISGNTIYF,TGTGCCAGCTCGTGGAGGGTGATCTCTGGAAACACCATATATTTT
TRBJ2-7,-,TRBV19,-,CASSPPGQTYEQYF,TGTGCCAGTAGTCCTCCGGGACAAACCTACGAGCAGTACTTC
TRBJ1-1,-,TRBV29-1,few,CSVEVSLAGAEAFF,TGCAGCGTTGAGGTTTCTCTGGCTGGAGCTGAAGCTTTCTTT
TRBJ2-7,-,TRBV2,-,CASSVLVYEQYF,TGTGCCAGCAGCGTGCTGGTCTACGAGCAGTACTTC
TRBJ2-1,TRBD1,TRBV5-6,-,CASSSGQGSYNEQFF,TGTGCCAGCAGCTCCGGACAGGGGTCCTACAATGAGCAGTTCTTC
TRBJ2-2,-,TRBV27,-,CASSPQTTGELFF,TGTGCCAGCAGTCCGCAGACTACCGGGGAGCTGTTTTTT
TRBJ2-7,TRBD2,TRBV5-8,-,CASSLGRGARQYF,TGTGCCAGCAGCTTGGGGCGGGGGGCCAGGCAGTACTTC
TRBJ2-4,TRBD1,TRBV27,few,CASSSSDRVNIQYF,TGTGCCAGCAGTTCCTCGGACAGGGTAAACATTCAGTACTTC
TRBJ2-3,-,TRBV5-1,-,CASRGISSTDTQYF,TGCGCCAGCAGGGGGATTTCTAGCACAGATACGCAGTATTTT
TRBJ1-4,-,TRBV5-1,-,CASSSNRETNEKLFF,TGCGCCAGCAGCTCTAACAGGGAGACTAATGAAAAACTGTTTTTT
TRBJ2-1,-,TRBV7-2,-,CASRPSVGYNEQFF,TGTGCCAGCAGACCCTCGGTAGGCTACAATGAGCAGTTCTTC
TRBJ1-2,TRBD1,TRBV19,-,CASSSRTGGSDGYTF,TGTGCCAGTAGTTCACGGACAGGGGGCAGCGATGGCTACACCTTC
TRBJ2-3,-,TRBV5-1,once,CASSLVLGGSSTDTQYF,TGCGCCAGCAGCTTGGTCCTAGGGGGTTCTAGCACAGATACGCAGTATTTT
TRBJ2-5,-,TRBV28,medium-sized,CASSSVDRDQETQYF,TGTGCCAGCAGTTCCGTCGACCGAGACCAAGAGACCCAGTACTTC
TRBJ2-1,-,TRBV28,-,CAIQEGSGSYNEQFF,TGTGCCATTCAAGAGGGGTCCGGCTCCTACAATGAGCAGTTCTTC
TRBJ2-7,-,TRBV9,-,CASSAGSAGVAYEQYF,TGTGCCAGCAGCGCCGGATCTGCGGGTGTAGCCTACGAGCAGTACTTC
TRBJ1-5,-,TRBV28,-,CASRPDTTYSNQPQHF,TGTGCCAGCAGACCCGACACTACCTATAGCAATCAGCCCCAGCATTTT
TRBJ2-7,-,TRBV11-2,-,CASSPGQGSYEQYF,TGTGCCAGCAGCCCGGGGCAGGGCAGCTACGAGCAGTACTTC
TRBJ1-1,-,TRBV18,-,CASSPRDLLGNTEAFF,TGTGCCAGCTCACCCCGGGACCTATTAGGAAACACTGAAGCTTTCTTT
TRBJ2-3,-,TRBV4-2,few,CASSQADTQYF,TGTGCCAGCAGCCAAGCAGATACGCAGTATTTT
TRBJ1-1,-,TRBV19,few,CASSSSGRQAFF,TGTGCCAGTAGTTCCTCCGGGAGGCAAGCTTTCTTT
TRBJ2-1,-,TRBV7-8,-,CASSFLGSYNEQFF,TGTGCCAGCAGCTTCCTGGGTTCCTACAATGAGCAGTTCTTC
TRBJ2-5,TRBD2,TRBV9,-,CASSRSGGLGETQYF,TGTGCCAGCAGTCGTAGCGGGGGGCTGGGCGAGACCCAGTACTTC
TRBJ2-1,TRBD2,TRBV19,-,CASSGLAGNEQFF,TGTGCCAGTAGTGGCCTAGCGGGGAATGAGCAGTTCTTC
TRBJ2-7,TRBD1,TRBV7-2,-,CASSLWTGPTYEQYF,TGTGCCAGCAGCTTATGGACAGGGCCCACCTACGAGCAGTACTTC
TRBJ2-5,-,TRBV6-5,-,CASSSAGIDQETQYF,TGTGCCAGCAGCTCCGCCGGGATAGATCAAGAGACCCAGTACTTC
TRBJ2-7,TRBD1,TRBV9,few,CASSVGQTPLNEQYF,TGTGCCAGCAGCGTGGGACAGACCCCTTTGAACGAGCAGTACTTC
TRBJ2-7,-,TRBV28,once,CASSSSVREQYF,TGTGCCAGCAGTTCTTCTGTGAGAGAGCAGTACTTC
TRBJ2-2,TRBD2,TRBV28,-,CASTETGLADTGELFF,TGTGCCAGCACCGAGACGGGACTAGCGGACACCGGGGAGCTGTTTTTT
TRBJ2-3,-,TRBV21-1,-,CASSGGLAGITTDTQYF,TGTGCCAGCAGCGGGGGACTAGCGGGAATCACCACAGATACGCAGTATTTT
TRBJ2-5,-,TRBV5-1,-,CASSSQGETQYF,TGCGCCAGCAGCTCCCAGGGGGAGACCCAGTACTTC